Described below is a single T cell receptor (beta chain) sequence and its context. In the original workflow: In the immunoSEQ data, sequences were junction-only and lacked quality scores, so filtering differed. Clones were read by immunoSEQ multiplex PCR, and TCRdb kept only the in-frame ones, dropping some. V, J and clone size are those of that table, while D and trimming were read from the DNA. The data contain some 1.5 million clones, 95% to 99% of them seen just once; the ten biggest clones take up around 0.45%. These data are taken from a study of shared clonotypes between healthy human individuals. Study-level information: Donors were a couple of women and a few men aged 18 to 49.

V gave up 6 bases and J gave up 7 bases; unmatched junction bases: 8. Per germline, CDR1 LNHDA and CDR2 SQIVND (reference sequence). The CDR3 is 14 amino acids. Researchers partitioned CD4+ cells into CD45RA+ naive and CD45RA-negative memory subsets. The TCR was taken from a man younger than 40 in good health. Sequencing input: naive CD4+ T cells sorted from blood. As to subset: CD45RA+ positively selected. The chain is built from TRBV19 and TRBJ2-7; 11 bases are shared with TRBD2. The CDR3 nucleotides read TGTGCCAGTAGCGGTAGCGGGAGGGCCGGAGAGCAGTACTTC. Protein: CASSGSGRAGEQYF.